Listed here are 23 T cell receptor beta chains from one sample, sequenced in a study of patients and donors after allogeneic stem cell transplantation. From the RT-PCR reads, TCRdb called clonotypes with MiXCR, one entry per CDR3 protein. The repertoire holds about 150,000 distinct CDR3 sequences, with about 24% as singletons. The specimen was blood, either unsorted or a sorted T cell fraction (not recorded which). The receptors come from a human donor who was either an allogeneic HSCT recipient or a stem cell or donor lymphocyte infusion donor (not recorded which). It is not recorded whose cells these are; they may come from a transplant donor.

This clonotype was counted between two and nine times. The CDR3 loop is CASSLGRYTDTQYF. As DNA, the CDR3 is TGCGCCAGCAGCTTGGGCAGGTACACAGATACGCAGTATTTT. V usage is TRBV5-1 and J usage is TRBJ2-3; D gene uncertain. CDR3 size: 14 residues. V lost 0 bases and J 2 bases, leaving 7 bases between the germline ends. Germline V gene sequence: CDR1 SGHRS, CDR2 YFSETQ. Filled out from reference TRBV5-1 and TRBJ2-3, the complete variable domain reads KAGVTQTPRYLIKTRGQQVTLSCSPISGHRSVSWYQQTPGQGLQFLFEYFSETQRNKGNFPGRFSGRQFSNSRSEMNVSTLELGDSALYLCASSLGRYTDTQYFGPGTRLTVL.

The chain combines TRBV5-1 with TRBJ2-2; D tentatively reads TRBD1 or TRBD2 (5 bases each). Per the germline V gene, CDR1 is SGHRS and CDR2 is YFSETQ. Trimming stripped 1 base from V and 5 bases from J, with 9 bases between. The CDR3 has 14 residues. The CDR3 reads CASSLRGETGELFF. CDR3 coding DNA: TGCGCCAGCAGCTTGAGGGGAGAGACCGGGGAGCTGTTTTTT.

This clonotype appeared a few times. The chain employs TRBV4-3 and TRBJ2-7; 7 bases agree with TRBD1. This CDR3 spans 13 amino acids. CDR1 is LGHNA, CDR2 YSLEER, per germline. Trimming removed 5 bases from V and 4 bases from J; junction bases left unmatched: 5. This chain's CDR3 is CASSASQGYEQYF. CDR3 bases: TGCGCCAGCAGCGCATCACAGGGGTACGAGCAGTACTTC.

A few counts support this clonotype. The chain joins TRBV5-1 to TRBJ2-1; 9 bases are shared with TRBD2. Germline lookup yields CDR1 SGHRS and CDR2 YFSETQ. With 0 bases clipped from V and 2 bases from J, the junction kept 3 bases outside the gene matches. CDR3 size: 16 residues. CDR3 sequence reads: CASSLVIAGAYNEQFF. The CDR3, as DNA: TGCGCCAGCAGCTTGGTTATAGCGGGAGCCTACAATGAGCAGTTCTTC.

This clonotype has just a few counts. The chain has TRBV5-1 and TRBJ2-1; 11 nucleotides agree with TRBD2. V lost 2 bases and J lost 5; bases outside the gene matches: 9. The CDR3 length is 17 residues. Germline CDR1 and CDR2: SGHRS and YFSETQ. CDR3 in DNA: TGCGCCAGCAGCTTCTTTAGCGGGAGGGCCCTCAACAATGAGCAGTTCTTC. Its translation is CASSFFSGRALNNEQFF.

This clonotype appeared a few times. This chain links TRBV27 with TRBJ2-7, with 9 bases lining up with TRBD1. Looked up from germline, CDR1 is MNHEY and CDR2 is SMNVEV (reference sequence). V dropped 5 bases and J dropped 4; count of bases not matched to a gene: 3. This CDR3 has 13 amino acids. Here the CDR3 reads CASSRTGVYEQYF. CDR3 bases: TGTGCCAGCAGTAGGACAGGGGTGTACGAGCAGTACTTC.

CDR3 loop: CASSARHLSDTQYF. The CDR3 nucleotides are TGTGCCAGCAGCGCACGACACCTGTCAGATACGCAGTATTTT. The J gene is TRBJ2-3, the V gene TRBV7-3; D remains ambiguous. This CDR3 spans 14 amino acids. Between the trimmed V and J ends, which lost 5 bases and 4 bases, there was a span of 13 bases. Germline V gene lookup returns CDR1 SGHTA and CDR2 FQGTGA.

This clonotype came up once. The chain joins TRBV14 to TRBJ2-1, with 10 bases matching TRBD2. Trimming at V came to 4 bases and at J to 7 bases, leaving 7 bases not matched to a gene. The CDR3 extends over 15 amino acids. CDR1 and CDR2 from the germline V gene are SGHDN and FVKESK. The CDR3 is CASSLQREGLNEQFF. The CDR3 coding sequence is TGTGCCAGCAGCCTTCAGCGGGAGGGCCTAAATGAGCAGTTCTTC.

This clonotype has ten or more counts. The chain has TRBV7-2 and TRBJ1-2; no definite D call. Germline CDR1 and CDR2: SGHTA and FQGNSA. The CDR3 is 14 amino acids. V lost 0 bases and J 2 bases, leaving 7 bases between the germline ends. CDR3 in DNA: TGTGCCAGCAGCTTAGCGCACAGCAACTATGGCTACACCTTC. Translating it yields CASSLAHSNYGYTF. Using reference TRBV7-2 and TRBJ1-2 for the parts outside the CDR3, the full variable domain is GAGVSQSPSNKVTEKGKDVELRCDPISGHTALYWYRQSLGQGLEFLIYFQGNSAPDKSGLPSDRFSAERTGGSVSTLTIQRTQQEDSAVYLCASSLAHSNYGYTFGSGTRLTVV.

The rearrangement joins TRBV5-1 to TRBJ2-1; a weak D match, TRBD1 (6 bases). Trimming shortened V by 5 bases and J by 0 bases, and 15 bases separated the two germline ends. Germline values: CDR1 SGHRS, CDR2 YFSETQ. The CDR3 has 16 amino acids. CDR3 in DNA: TGCGCCAGCAGATCCTTAATGGGGGCCTCCTACAATGAGCAGTTCTTC. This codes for CASRSLMGASYNEQFF.

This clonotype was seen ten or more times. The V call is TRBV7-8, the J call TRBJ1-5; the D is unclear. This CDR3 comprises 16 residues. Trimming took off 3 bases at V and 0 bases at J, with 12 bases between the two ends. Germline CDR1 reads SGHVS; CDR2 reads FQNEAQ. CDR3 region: CASSFGTVYSNQPQHF. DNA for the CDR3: TGTGCCAGCAGCTTCGGAACAGTGTATAGCAATCAGCCCCAGCATTTT.

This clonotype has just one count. CDR3 region: CAISAVRTGASRNGYTF. The CDR3 nucleotides read TGTGCCATCAGTGCGGTGAGGACAGGGGCCTCCAGAAATGGCTACACCTTC. The chain combines TRBV10-3 with TRBJ1-2; 9 nucleotides match TRBD1. V lost 4 bases and J lost 6; bases outside the gene matches: 15. Germline V gene data show CDR1 as ENHRY and CDR2 as SYGVKD. The CDR3 contains 17 residues.

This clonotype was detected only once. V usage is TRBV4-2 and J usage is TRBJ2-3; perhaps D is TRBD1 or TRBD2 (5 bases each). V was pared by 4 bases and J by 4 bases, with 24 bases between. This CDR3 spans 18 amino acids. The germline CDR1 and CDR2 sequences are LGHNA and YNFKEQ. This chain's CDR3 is CASSLLVSGPRGADTQYF. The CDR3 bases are TGTGCCAGCAGCCTACTGGTCTCGGGCCCAAGGGGAGCAGATACGCAGTATTTT.

The CDR3 DNA is TGTGCCAGCAGCGTAGGAGGGGACAGGGTTGAGGAGCAGTACTTC. Its protein is CASSVGGDRVEEQYF. The J gene is TRBJ2-7, the V gene TRBV9; TRBD1 matches at 9 bases. Germline V gives CDR1 SGDLS, CDR2 YYNGEE. The CDR3 is 15 amino acids. J lost 7 bases, V lost 0 bases, and 8 bases had no gene match.

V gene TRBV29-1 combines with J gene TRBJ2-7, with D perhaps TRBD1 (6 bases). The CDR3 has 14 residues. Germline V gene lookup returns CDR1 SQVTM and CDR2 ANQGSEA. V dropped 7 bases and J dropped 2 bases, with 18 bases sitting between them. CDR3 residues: CSAQYRDITYEQYF. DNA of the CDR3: TGCAGCGCACAATACCGGGACATTACCTACGAGCAGTACTTC.

In nucleotides, the CDR3 is TGCGCCAGCGGAAGCGGGGGAGCAGCAGATACGCAGTATTTT. It specifies CASGSGGAADTQYF. The chain combines TRBV5-1 with TRBJ2-3; TRBD2 agrees at 8 bases. The J segment lost 4 bases and the V segment lost 7 bases, leaving 8 bases of the junction unmatched. The CDR3 has 14 amino acids. CDR1 and CDR2 from the germline V gene are SGHRS and YFSETQ.

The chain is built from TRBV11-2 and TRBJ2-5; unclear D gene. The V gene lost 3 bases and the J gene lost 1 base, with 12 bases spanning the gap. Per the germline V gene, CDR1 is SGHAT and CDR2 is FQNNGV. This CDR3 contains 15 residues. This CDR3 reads CASSFPWASQETQYF. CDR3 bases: TGTGCCAGCAGCTTCCCCTGGGCTTCCCAAGAGACCCAGTACTTC.

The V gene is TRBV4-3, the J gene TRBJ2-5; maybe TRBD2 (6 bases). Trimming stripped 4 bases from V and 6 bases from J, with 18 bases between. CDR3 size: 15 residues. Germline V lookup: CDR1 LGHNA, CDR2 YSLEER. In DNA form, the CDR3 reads TGCGCCAGCAGCCCCGGAACGGCGGAGGGACAGACCCAGTACTTC. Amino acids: CASSPGTAEGQTQYF.

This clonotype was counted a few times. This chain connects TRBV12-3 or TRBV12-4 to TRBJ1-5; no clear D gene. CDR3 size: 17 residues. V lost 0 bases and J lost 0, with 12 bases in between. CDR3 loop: CASSLAVLDFSNQPQHF. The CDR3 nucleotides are TGTGCCAGCAGTTTAGCCGTCTTAGATTTTAGCAATCAGCCCCAGCATTTT.

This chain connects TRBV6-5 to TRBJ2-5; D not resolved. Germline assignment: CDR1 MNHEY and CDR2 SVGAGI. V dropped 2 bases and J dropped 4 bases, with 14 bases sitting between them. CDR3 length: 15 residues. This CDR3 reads CASSYISPMGETQYF. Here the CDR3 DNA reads TGTGCCAGCAGTTACATCTCCCCCATGGGAGAGACCCAGTACTTC.

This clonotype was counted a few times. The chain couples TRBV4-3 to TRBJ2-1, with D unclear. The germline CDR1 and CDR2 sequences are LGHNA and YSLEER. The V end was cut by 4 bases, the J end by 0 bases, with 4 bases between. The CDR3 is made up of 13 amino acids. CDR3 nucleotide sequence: TGCGCCAGCAGCCCCAGCTCCTACAATGAGCAGTTCTTC. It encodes CASSPSSYNEQFF.

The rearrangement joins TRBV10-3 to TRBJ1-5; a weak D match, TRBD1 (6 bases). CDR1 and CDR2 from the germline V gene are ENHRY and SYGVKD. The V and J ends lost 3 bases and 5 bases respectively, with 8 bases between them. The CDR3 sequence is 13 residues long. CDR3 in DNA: TGTGCCATCAGTGAACAGGGAGATCAGCCCCAGCATTTT. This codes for CAISEQGDQPQHF.

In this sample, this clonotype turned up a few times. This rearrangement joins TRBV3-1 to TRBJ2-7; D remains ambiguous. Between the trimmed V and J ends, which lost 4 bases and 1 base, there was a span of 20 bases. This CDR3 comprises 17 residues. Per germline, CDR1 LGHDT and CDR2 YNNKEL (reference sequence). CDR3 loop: CASSPEPALRWSYEQYF. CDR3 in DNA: TGTGCCAGCAGCCCAGAGCCGGCTCTCCGGTGGTCCTACGAGCAGTACTTC.